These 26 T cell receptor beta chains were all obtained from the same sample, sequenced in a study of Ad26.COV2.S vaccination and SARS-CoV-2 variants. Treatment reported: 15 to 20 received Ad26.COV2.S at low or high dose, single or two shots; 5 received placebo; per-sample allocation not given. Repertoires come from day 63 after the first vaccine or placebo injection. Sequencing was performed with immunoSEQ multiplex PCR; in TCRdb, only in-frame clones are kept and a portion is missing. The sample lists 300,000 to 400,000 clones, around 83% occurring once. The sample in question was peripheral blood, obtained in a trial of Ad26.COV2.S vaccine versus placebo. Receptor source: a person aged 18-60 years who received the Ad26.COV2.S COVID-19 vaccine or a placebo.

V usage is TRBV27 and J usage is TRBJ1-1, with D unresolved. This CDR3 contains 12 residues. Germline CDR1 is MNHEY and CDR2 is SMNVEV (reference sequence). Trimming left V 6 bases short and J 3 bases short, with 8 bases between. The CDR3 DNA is TGTGCCAGCAGAACAGCCTACACTGAAGCTTTCTTT. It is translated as CASRTAYTEAFF.

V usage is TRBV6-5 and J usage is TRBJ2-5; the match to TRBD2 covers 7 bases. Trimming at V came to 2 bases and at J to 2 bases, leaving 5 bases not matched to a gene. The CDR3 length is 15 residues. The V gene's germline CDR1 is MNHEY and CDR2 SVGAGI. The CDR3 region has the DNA TGTGCCAGCAGTTACCTTGCGGGGGATCAAGAGACCCAGTACTTC. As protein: CASSYLAGDQETQYF.

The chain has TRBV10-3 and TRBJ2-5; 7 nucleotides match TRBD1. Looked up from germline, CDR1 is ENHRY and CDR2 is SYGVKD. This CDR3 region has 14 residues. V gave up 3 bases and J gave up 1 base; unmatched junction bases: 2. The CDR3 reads CAISDGQAQETQYF. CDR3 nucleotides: TGTGCCATCAGTGACGGACAGGCCCAAGAGACCCAGTACTTC.

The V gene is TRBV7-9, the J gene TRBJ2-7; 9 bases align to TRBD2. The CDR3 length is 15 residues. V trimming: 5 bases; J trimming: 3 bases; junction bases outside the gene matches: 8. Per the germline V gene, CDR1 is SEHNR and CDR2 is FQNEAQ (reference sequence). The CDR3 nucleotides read TGTGCCAGCAGCCCGCCGGGTAGCGGGGGCTACGAGCAGTACTTC. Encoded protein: CASSPPGSGGYEQYF. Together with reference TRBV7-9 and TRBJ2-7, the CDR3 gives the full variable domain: DTGVSQNPRHKITKRGQNVTFRCDPISEHNRLYWYRQTLGQGPEFLTYFQNEAQLEKSRLLSDRFSAERPKGSFSTLEIQRTEQGDSAMYLCASSPPGSGGYEQYFGPGTRLTVT.

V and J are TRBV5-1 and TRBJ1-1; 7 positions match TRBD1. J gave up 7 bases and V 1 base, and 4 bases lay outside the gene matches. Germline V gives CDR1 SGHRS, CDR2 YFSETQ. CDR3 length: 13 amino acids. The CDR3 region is CASSLTGVGEAFF. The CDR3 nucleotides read TGCGCCAGCAGCTTGACAGGGGTGGGTGAAGCTTTCTTT.

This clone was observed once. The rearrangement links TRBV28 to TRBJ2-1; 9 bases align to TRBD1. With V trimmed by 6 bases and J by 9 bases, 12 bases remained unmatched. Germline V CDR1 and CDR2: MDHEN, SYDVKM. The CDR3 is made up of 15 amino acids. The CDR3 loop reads CASRSTGGFTAEQFF. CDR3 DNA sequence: TGTGCCAGCAGGTCGACAGGGGGTTTTACTGCTGAGCAGTTCTTC.

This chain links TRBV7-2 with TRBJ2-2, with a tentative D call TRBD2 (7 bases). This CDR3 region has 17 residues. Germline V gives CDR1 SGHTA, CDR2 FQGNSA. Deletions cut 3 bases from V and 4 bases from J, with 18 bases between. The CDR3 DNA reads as TGTGCCAGCAGCTTCCCCCTTGACGCGGGGGCCACCGGGGAGCTGTTTTTT. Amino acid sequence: CASSFPLDAGATGELFF.

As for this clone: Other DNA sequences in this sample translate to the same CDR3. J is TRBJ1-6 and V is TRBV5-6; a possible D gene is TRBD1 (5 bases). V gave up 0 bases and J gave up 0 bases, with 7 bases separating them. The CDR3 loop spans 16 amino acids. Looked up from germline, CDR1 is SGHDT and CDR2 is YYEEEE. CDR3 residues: CASSLGGSSYNSPLHF. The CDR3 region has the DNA TGTGCCAGCAGCTTGGGGGGGAGCTCCTATAATTCACCCCTCCACTTT.

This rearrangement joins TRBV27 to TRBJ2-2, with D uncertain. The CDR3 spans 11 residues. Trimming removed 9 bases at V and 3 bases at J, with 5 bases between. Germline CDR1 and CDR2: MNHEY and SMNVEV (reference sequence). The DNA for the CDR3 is TGTGCCAGGTGCGACACCGGGGAGCTGTTTTTT. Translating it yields CARCDTGELFF.

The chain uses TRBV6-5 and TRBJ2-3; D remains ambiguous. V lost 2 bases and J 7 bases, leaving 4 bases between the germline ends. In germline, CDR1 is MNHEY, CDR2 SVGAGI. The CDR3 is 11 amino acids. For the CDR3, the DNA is TGTGCCAGCAGTTACGCGAATACGCAGTATTTT. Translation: CASSYANTQYF.

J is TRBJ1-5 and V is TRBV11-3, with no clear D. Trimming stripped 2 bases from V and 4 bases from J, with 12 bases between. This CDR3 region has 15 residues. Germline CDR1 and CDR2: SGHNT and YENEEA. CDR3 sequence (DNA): TGTGCCAGCAGCTTACTGCATGGAAGTAATCAGCCCCAGCATTTT. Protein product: CASSLLHGSNQPQHF.

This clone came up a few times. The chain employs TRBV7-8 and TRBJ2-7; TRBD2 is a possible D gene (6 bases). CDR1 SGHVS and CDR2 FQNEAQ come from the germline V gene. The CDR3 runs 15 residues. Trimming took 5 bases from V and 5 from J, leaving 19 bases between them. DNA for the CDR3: TGTGCCAGCAGCCTCAAATGGGGGGTCGGGAACGAGCAGTACTTC. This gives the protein CASSLKWGVGNEQYF.

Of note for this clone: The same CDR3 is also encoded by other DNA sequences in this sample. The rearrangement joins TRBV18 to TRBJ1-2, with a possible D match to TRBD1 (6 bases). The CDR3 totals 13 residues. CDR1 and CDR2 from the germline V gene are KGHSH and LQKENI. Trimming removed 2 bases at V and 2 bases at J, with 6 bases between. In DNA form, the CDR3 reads TGTGCCAGCTCACCAGACAGGAACTATGGCTACACCTTC. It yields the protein CASSPDRNYGYTF.

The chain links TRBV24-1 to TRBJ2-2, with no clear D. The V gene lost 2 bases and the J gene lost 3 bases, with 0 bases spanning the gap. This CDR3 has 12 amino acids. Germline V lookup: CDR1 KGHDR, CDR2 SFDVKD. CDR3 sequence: CATSDYTGELFF. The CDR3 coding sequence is TGTGCCACCAGTGATTACACCGGGGAGCTGTTTTTT.

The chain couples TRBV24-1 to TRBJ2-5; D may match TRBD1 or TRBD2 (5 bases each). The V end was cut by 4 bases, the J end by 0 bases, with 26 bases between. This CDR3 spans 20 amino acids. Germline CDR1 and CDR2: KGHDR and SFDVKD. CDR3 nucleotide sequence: TGTGCCACCAGTGACCCCGGACACCGGGTTGGTCCGCGGGACCAAGAGACCCAGTACTTC. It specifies CATSDPGHRVGPRDQETQYF.

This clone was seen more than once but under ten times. CDR3 bases: TGTGCCAGCAGCGCGGAAACACCAGGGGGGGGTTCACCCCTCCACTTT. Translation gives CASSAETPGGGSPLHF. The chain combines TRBV9 with TRBJ1-6; 7 nucleotides align to TRBD1. This CDR3 has 16 amino acids. Per germline, CDR1 SGDLS and CDR2 YYNGEE. V lost 3 bases and J lost 9; bases outside the gene matches: 12. Full variable domain (missing parts from reference TRBV9 and TRBJ1-6): DSGVTQTPKHLITATGQRVTLRCSPRSGDLSVYWYQQSLDQGLQFLIQYYNGEERAKGNILERFSAQQFPDLHSELNLSSLELGDSALYFCASSAETPGGGSPLHFGNGTRLTVT.

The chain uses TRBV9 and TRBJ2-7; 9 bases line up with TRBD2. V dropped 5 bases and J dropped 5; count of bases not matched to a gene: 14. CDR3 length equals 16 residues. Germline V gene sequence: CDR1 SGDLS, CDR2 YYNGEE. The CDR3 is CASSEGGGRAQDEQYF. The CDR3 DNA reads TGTGCCAGCAGTGAGGGGGGCGGGAGGGCCCAAGACGAGCAGTACTTC.

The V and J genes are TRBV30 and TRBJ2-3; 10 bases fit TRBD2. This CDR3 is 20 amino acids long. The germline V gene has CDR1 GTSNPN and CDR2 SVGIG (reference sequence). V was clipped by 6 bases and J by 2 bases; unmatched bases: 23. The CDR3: CACPSNRASGRGDPTDTQYF. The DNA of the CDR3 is TGTGCCTGCCCGTCCAATAGGGCTAGCGGGAGAGGGGACCCCACAGATACGCAGTATTTT.

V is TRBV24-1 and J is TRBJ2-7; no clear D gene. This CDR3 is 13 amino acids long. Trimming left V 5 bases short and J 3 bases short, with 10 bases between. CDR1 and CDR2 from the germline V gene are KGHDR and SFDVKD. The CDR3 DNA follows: TGTGCCACCAGTGCCCCGGGCCGCTACGAGCAGTACTTC. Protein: CATSAPGRYEQYF.

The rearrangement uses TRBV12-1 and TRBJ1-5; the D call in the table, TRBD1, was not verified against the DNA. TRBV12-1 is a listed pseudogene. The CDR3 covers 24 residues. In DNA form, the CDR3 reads TGTGCCAGCAGCCCCCCGGGACAGGGGGCGACACTCCTCCGCCCCCTCTATAGCAATCAGCCCCAGCATTTT. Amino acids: CASSPPGQGATLLRPLYSNQPQHF.

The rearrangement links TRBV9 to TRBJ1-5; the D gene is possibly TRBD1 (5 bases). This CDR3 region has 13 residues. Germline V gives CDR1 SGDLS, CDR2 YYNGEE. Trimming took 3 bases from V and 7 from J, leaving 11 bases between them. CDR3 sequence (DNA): TGTGCCAGCAGCGCGGGCGGGGGACAGCCCCAGCATTTT. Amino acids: CASSAGGGQPQHF. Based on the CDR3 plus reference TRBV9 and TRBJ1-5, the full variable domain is DSGVTQTPKHLITATGQRVTLRCSPRSGDLSVYWYQQSLDQGLQFLIQYYNGEERAKGNILERFSAQQFPDLHSELNLSSLELGDSALYFCASSAGGGQPQHFGDGTRLSIL.

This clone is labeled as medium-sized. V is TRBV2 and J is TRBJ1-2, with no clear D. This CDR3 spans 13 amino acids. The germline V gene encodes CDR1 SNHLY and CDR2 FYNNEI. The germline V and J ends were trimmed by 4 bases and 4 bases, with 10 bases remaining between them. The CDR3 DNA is TGTGCCAGCAGTGTAGGGCCTCGCTATGGCTACACCTTC. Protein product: CASSVGPRYGYTF. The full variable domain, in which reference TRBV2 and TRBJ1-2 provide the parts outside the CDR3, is EPEVTQTPSHQVTQMGQEVILRCVPISNHLYFYWYRQILGQKVEFLVSFYNNEISEKSEIFDDQFSVERPDGSNFTLKIRSTKLEDSAMYFCASSVGPRYGYTFGSGTRLTVV.

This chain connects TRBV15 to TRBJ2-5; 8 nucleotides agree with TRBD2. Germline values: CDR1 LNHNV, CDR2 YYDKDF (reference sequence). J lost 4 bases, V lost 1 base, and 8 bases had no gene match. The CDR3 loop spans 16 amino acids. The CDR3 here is CATSRGSGSFTETQYF. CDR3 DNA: TGTGCCACCAGCAGAGGGAGCGGGAGCTTTACAGAGACCCAGTACTTC.

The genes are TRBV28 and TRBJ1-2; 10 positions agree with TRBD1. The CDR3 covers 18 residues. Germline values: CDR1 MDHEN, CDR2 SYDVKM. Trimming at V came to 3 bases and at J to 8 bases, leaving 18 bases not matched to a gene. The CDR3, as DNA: TGTGCCAGCAGTTTGACGGGGACAGGGGCCTTGCTGGTCGAGGGCTACACCTTC. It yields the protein CASSLTGTGALLVEGYTF.

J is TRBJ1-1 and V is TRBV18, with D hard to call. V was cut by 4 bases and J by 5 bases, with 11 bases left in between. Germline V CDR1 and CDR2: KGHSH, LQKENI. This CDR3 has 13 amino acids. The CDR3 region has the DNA TGTGCCAGCTCACGCGGGGAGAGGACTGAAGCTTTCTTT. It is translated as CASSRGERTEAFF.

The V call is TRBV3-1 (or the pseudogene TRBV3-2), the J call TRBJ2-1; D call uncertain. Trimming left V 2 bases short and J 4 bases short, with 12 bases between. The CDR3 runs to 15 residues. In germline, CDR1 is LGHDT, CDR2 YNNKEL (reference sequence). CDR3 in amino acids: CASSQSQNLYNEQFF. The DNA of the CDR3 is TGTGCCAGCAGCCAAAGTCAAAACCTTTACAATGAGCAGTTCTTC.